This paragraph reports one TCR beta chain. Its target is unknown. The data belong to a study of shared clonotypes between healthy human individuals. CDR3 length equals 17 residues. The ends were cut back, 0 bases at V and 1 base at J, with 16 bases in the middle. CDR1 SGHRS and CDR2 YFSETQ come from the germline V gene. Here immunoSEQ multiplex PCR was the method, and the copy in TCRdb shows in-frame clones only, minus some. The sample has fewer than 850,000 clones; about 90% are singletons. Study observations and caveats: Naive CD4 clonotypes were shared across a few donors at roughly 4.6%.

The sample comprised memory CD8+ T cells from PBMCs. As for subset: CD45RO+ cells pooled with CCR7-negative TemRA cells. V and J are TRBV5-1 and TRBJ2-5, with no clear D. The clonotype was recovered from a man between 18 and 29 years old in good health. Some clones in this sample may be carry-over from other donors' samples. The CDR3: CASSLGEYYPAQETQYF. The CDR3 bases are TGCGCCAGCAGCTTGGGCGAATACTACCCGGCCCAAGAGACCCAGTACTTC.